These 8 T cell receptor beta chains originate from one sample sequenced in a study of siplizumab effects on memory and regulatory T cells. The antigens of these receptors remain unknown. The protocol was immunoSEQ multiplex PCR, while the TCRdb copy is restricted to in-frame clones and leaves out a portion. The sample has thousands of clones, 36% seen once. Mixed lymphocyte reaction cells were cocultured at 37°C for more than 5 days. Sequencing was performed on CFSE-low (dividing) CD8+ T cells sorted from an allogeneic mixed lymphocyte reaction. Receptors were obtained from a human donor in good health; the cells came from an allogeneic mixed lymphocyte reaction.

The CDR3 DNA sequence: TGTGCCAGCAGTGAGTTTATCTCCATATATTTT. Its translation is CASSEFISIYF. V is TRBV2 and J is TRBJ1-3, with D hard to call. Germline V gives CDR1 SNHLY, CDR2 FYNNEI. The CDR3 contains 11 residues. Trimming stripped 3 bases from V and 11 bases from J, with 8 bases between.

V gene TRBV6-5 combines with J gene TRBJ1-2, with TRBD1 as a possible D gene (6 bases). Germline CDR1 MNHEY, CDR2 SVGAGI. This CDR3 region has 14 residues. Trimming took off 5 bases at V and 4 bases at J, with 14 bases between the two ends. The CDR3 loop reads CASSEGQFLYGYTF. The CDR3 DNA reads TGTGCCAGCAGTGAAGGACAGTTCCTCTATGGCTACACCTTC.

In its sample, this clone ranks as medium-sized. The chain employs TRBV29-1 and TRBJ2-7; tentative D call: TRBD2 (6 bases). This CDR3 is 13 amino acids long. V was trimmed by 3 bases and J by 4 bases, leaving 13 bases between them. CDR1 is SQVTM and CDR2 is ANQGSEA in the germline V gene. Here the CDR3 reads CSVEYGSRYEQYF. CDR3 sequence (DNA): TGCAGCGTTGAGTACGGGAGTCGGTACGAGCAGTACTTC.

This rearrangement joins TRBV5-6 to TRBJ1-2; TRBD1 is a possible D gene (5 bases). V dropped 0 bases and J dropped 3 bases, with 6 bases sitting between them. Germline CDR1 and CDR2: SGHDT and YYEEEE. The CDR3 is 13 residues long. The CDR3 sequence is CASSLGQYYGYTF. In DNA, the CDR3 is TGTGCCAGCAGCTTGGGACAGTACTATGGCTACACCTTC.

In its sample, this clone is medium-sized. The chain carries TRBV27 and TRBJ2-1, with D possibly matching TRBD1 (7 bases). The CDR3 totals 14 residues. From germline, CDR1 is MNHEY and CDR2 SMNVEV (reference sequence). V was pared by 6 bases and J by 5 bases, with 14 bases between. The CDR3 here is CASSEQGRHNEQFF. As DNA, the CDR3 is TGTGCCAGCAGCGAACAGGGGAGGCACAATGAGCAGTTCTTC.

J is TRBJ2-7 and V is TRBV28, with a weak D call TRBD2 (5 bases). The germline V gene encodes CDR1 MDHEN and CDR2 SYDVKM. There are 17 residues in the CDR3. Trimming pared 3 bases from V and 0 bases from J, leaving 18 bases between. The CDR3 DNA reads TGTGCCAGCAGTTTTACCCTTAGCGCAACAAGCTCCTACGAGCAGTACTTC. Translating it yields CASSFTLSATSSYEQYF.

The chain carries TRBV29-1 and TRBJ2-6; D is ambiguous. The germline gives CDR1 SQVTM, CDR2 ANQGSEA. V shed 6 bases and J shed 2 bases, with 5 bases lying between them. This CDR3 region has 12 residues. CDR3 DNA sequence: TGCAGCGTCGTGGCTGGGGCCAACGTCCTGACTTTC. Protein product: CSVVAGANVLTF.

The rearrangement links TRBV7-9 to TRBJ2-1; unclear D gene. Trimming removed 3 bases at V and 8 bases at J, with 23 bases between. CDR3 size: 17 residues. CDR1 SEHNR and CDR2 FQNEAQ come from the germline V gene (reference sequence). The CDR3 sequence is CASSFTDHRPVWDEQFF. CDR3 coding DNA: TGTGCCAGCAGCTTCACCGATCACCGCCCTGTTTGGGATGAGCAGTTCTTC.